The clone carrying this T cell receptor (beta chain) has a count of ten or more. Its target is not known. The CDR3 has 16 residues. V was clipped by 3 bases and J by 1 base, with 15 bases between them. The V gene's germline CDR1 is KGHSH and CDR2 LQKENI. The data stem from a study of CD8 T cells in ankylosing spondylitis. Study observations and caveats: What seemed typical of ankylosing spondylitis blood was a TCR beta motif built from under 10 highly homologous variants. According to the report, clones linked to the disease were significantly enriched in matched synovial fluid samples taken from ankylosing spondylitis patients. Some motif variants were previously reported in reactive arthritis synovial fluid and blood.

TCR beta libraries were made by quantitative 5'-RACE with molecular barcodes. TCRdb called the 5' RACE reads again in MiXCR, with one record for every CDR3 protein. In the table there are some 130,000 distinct CDR3 sequences, around 6.6% of which are singletons. The TCR sequence derives from a female donor with ankylosing spondylitis or in good health (not recorded which). V is TRBV18 and J is TRBJ1-1; D perhaps matches TRBD1 (5 bases). Specimen: blood, either unsorted or a sorted T cell fraction (not recorded which). The CDR3 is CASSPRAGPRNTEAFF. The CDR3 region has the DNA TGTGCCAGCTCACCCCGCGCGGGACCGAGGAACACTGAAGCTTTCTTT.